This T cell receptor beta chain came from a study of blood T cell repertoires in COVID-19. Study at large: COVID-19 samples, acute and convalescent, were from the United States, Italy and Spain. PBMCs, B-cell-depleted T cells, or T cells provided the cDNA or gDNA that made up the material.

V gave up 2 bases and J gave up 9 bases, with 14 bases separating them. The CDR3 is 15 amino acids. CDR1 and CDR2 (germline): MNHEY, SMNVEV (reference sequence). Original processing methods: Nucleated cell counts were estimated from reference gene primer amplification. The repertoire was sequenced with immunoSEQ multiplex PCR; TCRdb's copy has only in-frame clones and lacks some. From that table come the V and J calls and clone size; the DNA was used to work out D and trimming. The sample yields 320,000 or so clones, 75% to 90% seen once. Two negative PCRs, clearance, or symptom resolution had been documented for recovered Cohort 3 donors.

The sample taken for sequencing was PBMCs or T cells enriched from blood (not recorded which). The sequence was collected from a man under 40 who had recovered from COVID-19. The chain uses TRBV27 and TRBJ1-6; possibly TRBD1 for D (5 bases). CDR3 sequence: CASSLEKGMVSPLHF. CDR3 coding DNA: TGTGCCAGCAGTTTAGAGAAGGGGATGGTTTCACCCCTCCACTTT.